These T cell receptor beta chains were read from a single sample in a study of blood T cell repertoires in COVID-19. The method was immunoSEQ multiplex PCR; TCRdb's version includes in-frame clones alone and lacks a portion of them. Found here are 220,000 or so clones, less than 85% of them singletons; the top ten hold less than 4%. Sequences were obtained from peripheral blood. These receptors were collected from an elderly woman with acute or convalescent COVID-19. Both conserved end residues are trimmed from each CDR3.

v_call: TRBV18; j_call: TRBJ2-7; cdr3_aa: ASSPDRVREQY
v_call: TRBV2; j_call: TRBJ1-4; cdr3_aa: ASSVQHSNEKLF
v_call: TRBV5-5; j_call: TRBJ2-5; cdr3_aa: ASSSSGGRQETQY
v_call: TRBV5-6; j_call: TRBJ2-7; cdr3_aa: ASSLETGLFHYEQY
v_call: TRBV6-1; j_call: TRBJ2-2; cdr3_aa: ASSEILPSGPNTGELF
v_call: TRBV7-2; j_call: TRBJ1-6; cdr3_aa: ASSQRTGGNSPLH
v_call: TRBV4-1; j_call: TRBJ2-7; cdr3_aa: ASSPRGQGHEQY
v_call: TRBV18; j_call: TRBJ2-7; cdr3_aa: ASSPLWTGEYEQY
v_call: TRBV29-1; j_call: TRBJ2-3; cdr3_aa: SVGLSGGATDTQY
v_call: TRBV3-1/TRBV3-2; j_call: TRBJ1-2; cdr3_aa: ASTQGGGFSNYGYT
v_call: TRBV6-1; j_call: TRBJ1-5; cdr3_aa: ASSEWGQGPQH
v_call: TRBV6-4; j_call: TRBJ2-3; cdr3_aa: ASSVLAGDTDTQY
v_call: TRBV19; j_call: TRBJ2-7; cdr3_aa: ASSIGDTGGHRYYEQY
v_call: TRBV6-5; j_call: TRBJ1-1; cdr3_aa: ASSREGNTEAF
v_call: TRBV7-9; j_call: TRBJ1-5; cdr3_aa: ASSLAKPGDRNQPQH
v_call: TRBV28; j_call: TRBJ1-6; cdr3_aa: ASSFGQASYSPLH
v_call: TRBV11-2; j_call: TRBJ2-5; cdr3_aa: ASSEGTLETQY
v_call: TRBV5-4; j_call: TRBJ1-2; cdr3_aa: ASSSRTGVNYGYT
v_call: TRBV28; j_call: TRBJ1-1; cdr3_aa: ASSFFDRNTEAF
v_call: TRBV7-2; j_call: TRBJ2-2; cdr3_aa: ASSLAGTVTGELF
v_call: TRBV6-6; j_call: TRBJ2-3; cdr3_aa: ASSKRTSVSTDTQY
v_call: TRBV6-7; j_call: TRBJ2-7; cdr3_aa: ASSWLLSSYEQY
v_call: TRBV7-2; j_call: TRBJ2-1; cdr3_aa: ASAPEDFSYNEQF
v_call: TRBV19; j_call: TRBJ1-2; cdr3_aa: ASQGQGSGGYT
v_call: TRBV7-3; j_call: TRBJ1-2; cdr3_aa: ASSLGGSYGYT
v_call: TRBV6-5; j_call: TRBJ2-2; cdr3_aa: ASMRTGNTGELF
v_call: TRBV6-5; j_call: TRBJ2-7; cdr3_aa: ASRGKGGATYEQY
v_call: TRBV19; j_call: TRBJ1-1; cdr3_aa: ASSLGGMNTEAF
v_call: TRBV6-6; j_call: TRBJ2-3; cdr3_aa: ASSYSRLGGGDTQY
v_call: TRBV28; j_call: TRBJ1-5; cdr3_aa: ASSRPGGSDQPQH
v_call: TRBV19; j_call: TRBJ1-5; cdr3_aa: ASTLTGAPNQPQH
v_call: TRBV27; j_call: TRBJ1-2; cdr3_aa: ASSKTGPQGGGRYT
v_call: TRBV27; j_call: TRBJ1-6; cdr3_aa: ASSRQGNSPLH
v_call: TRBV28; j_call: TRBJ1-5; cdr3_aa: ASTPQAQGVGGNQPQH
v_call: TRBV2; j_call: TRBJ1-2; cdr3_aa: ASRLDRGLYGYT
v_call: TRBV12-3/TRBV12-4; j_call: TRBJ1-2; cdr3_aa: ASSLAAGYGYT
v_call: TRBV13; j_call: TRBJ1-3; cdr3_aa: ASSGTGSWHTIY
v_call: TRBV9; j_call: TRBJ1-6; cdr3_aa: ASTAGGPTNSPLH
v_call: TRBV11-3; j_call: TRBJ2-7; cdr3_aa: ASSPRDRGKPYEQY
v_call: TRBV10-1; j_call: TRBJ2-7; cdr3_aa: ASSIEIAESSYEQY
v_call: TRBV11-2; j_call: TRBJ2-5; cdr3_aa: ASSLVLAGDVPKETQY
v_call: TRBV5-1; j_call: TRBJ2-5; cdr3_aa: ASSRGLLQETQY
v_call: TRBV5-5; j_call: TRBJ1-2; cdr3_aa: ASSFRTGGQASYGYT
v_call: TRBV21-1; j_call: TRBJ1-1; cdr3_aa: ASSKWGPVEAF
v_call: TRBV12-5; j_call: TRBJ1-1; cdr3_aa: ASGRERGTEAF
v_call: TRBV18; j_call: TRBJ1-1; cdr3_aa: ASSPGDSTAEAF
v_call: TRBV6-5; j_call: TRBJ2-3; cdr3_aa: ASSRGDTQY
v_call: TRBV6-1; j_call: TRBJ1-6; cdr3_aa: ASSDGWAQGRH
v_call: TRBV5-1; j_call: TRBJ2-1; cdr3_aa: ASSMTGDRDEQF
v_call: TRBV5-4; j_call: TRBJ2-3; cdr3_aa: ASSFKNPGNTQY
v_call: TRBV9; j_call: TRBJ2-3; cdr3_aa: ASSGGTGASTTQY
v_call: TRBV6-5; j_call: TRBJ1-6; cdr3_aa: ASSPGLDNSPLH
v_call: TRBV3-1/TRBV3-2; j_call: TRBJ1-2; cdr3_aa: ASSQGGGDYGYT
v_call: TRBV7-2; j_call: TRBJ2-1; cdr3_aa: ASSLSAGFYNEQF
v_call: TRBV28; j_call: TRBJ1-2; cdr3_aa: ASSLDSNYGYT
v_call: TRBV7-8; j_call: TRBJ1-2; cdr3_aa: ASSLLSGIDYGYT
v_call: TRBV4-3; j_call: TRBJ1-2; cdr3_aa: ASSQDHREGDGYT
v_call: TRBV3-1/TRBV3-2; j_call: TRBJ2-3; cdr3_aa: ASSQDVARTDTQY
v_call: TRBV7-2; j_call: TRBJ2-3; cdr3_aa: ASSLRLADTQY
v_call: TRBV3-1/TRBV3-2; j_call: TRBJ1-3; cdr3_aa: ASSQIQGRSGNTIY